This T cell receptor beta chain originates from a study of shared clonotypes between healthy human individuals. Sequenced by immunoSEQ multiplex PCR; TCRdb stores in-frame clones only, minus some. The table records more than 850,000 clones, approximately 80% of them present only once. The CDR3 length is 13 residues. Germline trimming cut 8 bases from V and 9 bases from J; bases unmatched to any gene: 13. Germline V gene lookup returns CDR1 SEHNR and CDR2 FQNEAQ (reference sequence). The sequence came from a man between 18 and 35 years old in good health. Some clones in this sample may be carry-over from other donors' samples. The specimen was memory CD4+ T cells from PBMCs. Subset: CD45RA-negative fraction. The V gene is TRBV7-9, the J gene TRBJ2-7; 7 nucleotides match TRBD2. In nucleotides, the CDR3 is TGTGCCAGCGGCCTCGCGGGATTAGCGGGGCAGTACTTC. Translation: CASGLAGLAGQYF.